The 24 T cell receptor beta chains in this list originate from one sample, sequenced in a study of regulatory T cells in long-lasting Graves disease. Investigators prepared the TCR beta libraries by applying iRepertoire HTBI primers and Arm-PCR of CDR3 regions. TCRdb re-called the multiplex PCR reads with MiXCR, one entry per CDR3 protein. This table has about 220,000 distinct CDR3 sequences, roughly 19% appearing once. Time point described: newly diagnosed GD, antithyroid drugs for less than 3 months. From PBMCs, RNA was extracted and then used to make the TCR library. Another study also made use of these data, one on T cells in Graves' hyperthyroidism and ophthalmopathy.

Sequences were derived from peripheral blood mononuclear cells (PBMCs), sampled at new diagnosis, from a patient treated with antithyroid drugs. All receptors derive from a young woman with Graves disease.

This clonotype was seen at least ten times. This chain connects TRBV6-2 or TRBV6-3 to TRBJ2-5, with TRBD2 identical over 10 bases. The CDR3 spans 16 residues. J was trimmed by 2 bases and V by 2 bases; bases with no gene match: 5. Germline CDR1 is MNHEY and CDR2 is SVGEGT. The CDR3 loop is CASSYAGLATQETQYF. The CDR3 nucleotides read TGTGCCAGCAGTTACGCGGGACTAGCGACACAAGAGACCCAGTACTTC.

About this clonotype itself: A far bigger clonotype differs at one base, so this is likely a read error. The genes are TRBV5-5 and TRBJ1-1; D might be TRBD1 (6 bases). The CDR3 has 14 amino acids. Germline V gene sequence: CDR1 SGHKS, CDR2 YYEKEE (reference sequence). The CDR3 DNA follows: TGTGCCAGCAGCTTACAGGGACGGAACAGTGAAGCTTTCTTT. It yields the protein CASSLQGRNSEAFF.

This clonotype was picked up many times. V and J are TRBV3-1 and TRBJ1-1; tentatively, D is TRBD1 (6 bases). Germline CDR1 and CDR2: LGHDT and YNNKEL (reference sequence). Trimming stripped 1 base from V and 11 bases from J, with 14 bases between. CDR3 length equals 13 residues. The CDR3: CASSQGVPGAAFF. The CDR3 nucleotides read TGTGCCAGCAGCCAAGGGGTACCAGGGGCGGCTTTCTTT. Complete variable domain (other parts from reference TRBV3-1 and TRBJ1-1): DTAVSQTPKYLVTQMGNDKSIKCEQNLGHDTMYWYKQDSKKFLKIMFSYNNKELIINETVPNRFSPKSPDKAHLNLHINSLELGDSAVYFCASSQGVPGAAFFGQGTRLTVV.

The V call is TRBV7-9, the J call TRBJ2-1; 7 bases fit TRBD1. Germline CDR1 is SEHNR and CDR2 is FQNEAQ (reference sequence). V was pared by 3 bases and J by 13 bases, with 12 bases of the junction left unmatched. This CDR3 spans 14 amino acids. The DNA of the CDR3 is TGTGCCAGCAGCTTTGGTAGGGGGCAAGAGACCCAGTTCTTC. Its translation is CASSFGRGQETQFF.

This rearrangement joins TRBV28 to TRBJ2-2, with D tentatively TRBD1 (7 bases). The V and J ends lost 5 bases and 6 bases respectively, with 16 bases between them. Germline loops: CDR1 MDHEN, CDR2 SYDVKM. This CDR3 is built from 15 residues. DNA of the CDR3: TGTGCCAGCAGTCCACAGGACAGGAGGGCCGGGGAGCTGTTTTTT. It specifies CASSPQDRRAGELFF.

CDR3: CASSQGERRGSPLHF. CDR3 in DNA: TGTGCCAGCAGCCAGGGCGAACGTAGGGGTTCACCCCTCCACTTT. This chain uses TRBV5-5 with TRBJ1-6, with D possibly TRBD1 on 5 matching bases. The germline CDR1 and CDR2 sequences are SGHKS and YYEKEE (reference sequence). Between the trimmed V and J ends, which lost 4 bases and 9 bases, there was a span of 17 bases. This CDR3 is 15 amino acids long. Full variable domain (rest looked up from reference TRBV5-5 and TRBJ1-6): DAGVTQSPTHLIKTRGQQVTLRCSPISGHKSVSWYQQVLGQGPQFIFQYYEKEERGRGNFPDRFSARQFPNYSSELNVNALLLGDSALYLCASSQGERRGSPLHFGNGTRLTVT.

This clonotype was counted many times. This chain connects TRBV18 to TRBJ1-6; 8 nucleotides line up with TRBD1. This CDR3 has 15 residues. Germline assignment: CDR1 KGHSH and CDR2 LQKENI. The junction had 3 bases not matched to a gene; V was cut back by 3 bases and J by 5 bases. In nucleotides, the CDR3 is TGTGCCAGCTCACCCTCGGGACAGGATAATTCACCCCTCCACTTT. It specifies CASSPSGQDNSPLHF.

This clonotype was seen many times. The chain recombines TRBV30 with TRBJ1-1; perhaps TRBD1 as D (6 bases). Trimming left V 3 bases short and J 3 bases short, with 8 bases between. Germline CDR1 reads GTSNPN; CDR2 reads SVGIG (reference sequence). The CDR3 runs 12 residues. CDR3 residues: CAWRRGYTEAFF. The CDR3 nucleotides are TGTGCCTGGAGAAGGGGGTACACTGAAGCTTTCTTT.

This clonotype has more than one count but fewer than ten. This chain links TRBV9 with TRBJ2-1; 12 bases line up with TRBD2. The CDR3 has 16 amino acids. V shed 3 bases, J shed 4 bases, and the junction held 5 bases outside the gene matches. Germline loops: CDR1 SGDLS, CDR2 YYNGEE. The CDR3 DNA is TGTGCCAGCAGCGACCCGCTAGCGGGGGGGTACAATGAGCAGTTCTTC. This codes for CASSDPLAGGYNEQFF.

V and J are TRBV2 and TRBJ2-3; 12 bases agree with TRBD2. CDR1 is SNHLY, CDR2 FYNNEI, per germline. This CDR3 region has 15 residues. V dropped 5 bases and J dropped 6; count of bases not matched to a gene: 6. CDR3 in DNA: TGTGCCAGCAGTACCGGACTAGCGGGATCGGATACGCAGTATTTT. Encoded protein: CASSTGLAGSDTQYF.

In its sample, this clonotype was seen many times. The rearrangement joins TRBV29-1 to TRBJ2-4; 7 bases fit TRBD1. Trimming took 3 bases from V and 1 from J; bases not matched to a gene: 15. There are 18 residues in the CDR3. Germline V gives CDR1 SQVTM, CDR2 ANQGSEA. The CDR3 DNA reads as TGCAGCGTTGAGGGGTCGTTTGAGGGGGCGTTGGCCAAAAACATTCAGTACTTC. It translates to CSVEGSFEGALAKNIQYF.

The chain carries TRBV11-2 and TRBJ2-5; the D is unclear. V dropped 3 bases and J dropped 2 bases, with 22 bases sitting between them. Germline V gene data show CDR1 as SGHAT and CDR2 as FQNNGV. This CDR3 region has 18 residues. This chain's CDR3 is CASSFGWPRGQLQETQYF. The CDR3 DNA reads TGTGCCAGCAGCTTCGGTTGGCCTCGCGGCCAACTTCAAGAGACCCAGTACTTC.

This clonotype was recorded at least ten times. This chain links TRBV30 with TRBJ1-1; D is unclear. V was shortened by 0 bases and J by 5 bases, with 7 bases between the two germline ends. The CDR3 has 12 amino acids. The germline gives CDR1 GTSNPN, CDR2 SVGIG (reference sequence). The CDR3 DNA reads TGTGCCTGGAGTGTACGAGGAACTGAAGCTTTCTTT. It is translated as CAWSVRGTEAFF.

This clonotype came up many times. This chain connects TRBV7-6 to TRBJ2-1, with a weak D call TRBD1 (6 bases). V lost 4 bases and J lost 7, with 14 bases in between. The CDR3 loop spans 14 amino acids. Germline CDR1 reads SGHVS; CDR2 reads FNYEAQ. As DNA, the CDR3 is TGTGCCAGCAGCTACGACAGGACGAAGAATGAGCAGTTCTTC. Its translation: CASSYDRTKNEQFF.

This clonotype was counted many times. CDR3 nucleotides: TGTGCCAGCAGCGGGGGACTAGCGGAGACCGGGGAGCTGTTTTTT. Protein: CASSGGLAETGELFF. The chain uses TRBV11-3 and TRBJ2-2; TRBD2 matches at 11 bases. The CDR3 covers 15 residues. Germline-derived CDR1 and CDR2 are SGHNT and YENEEA. V dropped 5 bases and J dropped 5; count of bases not matched to a gene: 4.

This clonotype was seen repeatedly, ten times or more. The rearrangement uses TRBV28 and TRBJ2-7, with a possible D match to TRBD1 (5 bases). Looked up from germline, CDR1 is MDHEN and CDR2 is SYDVKM. The CDR3 extends over 12 amino acids. V was clipped by 9 bases and J by 5 bases, with 14 bases between them. The chain's CDR3 is CASRHRSHEQYF. The CDR3 nucleotides read TGTGCCAGTAGGCACAGGTCCCACGAGCAGTACTTC. Full variable domain (outside the CDR3, taken from reference TRBV28 and TRBJ2-7): DVKVTQSSRYLVKRTGEKVFLECVQDMDHENMFWYRQDPGLGLRLIYFSYDVKMKEKGDIPEGYSVSREKKERFSLILESASTNQTSMYLCASRHRSHEQYFGPGTRLTVT.

This clonotype was seen at least ten times. The CDR3 region is CASSLHHQRPNGYTF. The CDR3 DNA follows: TGTGCCAGCAGTCTACACCACCAGAGGCCTAATGGCTACACCTTC. V and J are TRBV27 and TRBJ1-2; D remains ambiguous. Germline V gives CDR1 MNHEY, CDR2 SMNVEV (reference sequence). The CDR3 totals 15 residues. Trimming took off 5 bases at V and 6 bases at J, with 19 bases between the two ends.

This clonotype was found many times. The CDR3 spells CSASEQLGNQPQHF. CDR3 nucleotides: TGCAGTGCTAGTGAACAACTTGGGAATCAGCCCCAGCATTTT. The chain employs TRBV20-1 and TRBJ1-5; D is undetermined. This CDR3 is built from 14 residues. Germline V gene lookup returns CDR1 DFQATT and CDR2 SNEGSKA (reference sequence). Deletions cut 3 bases from V and 4 bases from J, with 13 bases between.

With respect to this clonotype: This likely came from a read error, as a far larger clone is one base away. For the CDR3, the DNA is TGTGCCAGCAGTTTAGGGCCCACGAAGGGTGAAAAACTGTTTTTT. It codes for CASSLGPTKGEKLFF. V usage is TRBV27 and J usage is TRBJ1-4; D not certain. This CDR3 has 15 residues. Germline values: CDR1 MNHEY, CDR2 SMNVEV (reference sequence). V was shortened by 2 bases and J by 7 bases, with 14 bases between the two germline ends.

CDR3 coding DNA: TGTGCCAGCAGCTTAGAGGGCCTGCGAAGAACTGAAGCTTTCTTT. This gives the protein CASSLEGLRRTEAFF. The rearrangement links TRBV7-9 to TRBJ1-1, with no clear D. V was cut by 1 base and J by 5 bases, with 14 bases left in between. The V gene's germline CDR1 is SEHNR and CDR2 FQNEAQ (reference sequence). There are 15 residues in the CDR3.

The CDR3 DNA is TGTGCCAGCAGCACACGGACAGGGGAAGCTTTCTTT. This gives the protein CASSTRTGEAFF. This chain connects TRBV13 to TRBJ1-1; 8 bases agree with TRBD1. Germline V gene lookup returns CDR1 PRHDT and CDR2 FYEKMQ (reference sequence). V shed 5 bases, J shed 8 bases, and the junction held 4 bases outside the gene matches. The CDR3 runs to 12 residues.

This clonotype was detected ten times or more. The chain employs TRBV11-3 and TRBJ2-5; 8 bases map to TRBD2. The CDR3 is made up of 15 amino acids. V lost 5 bases, J lost 4 bases, and 9 bases stayed unmatched. In germline, CDR1 is SGHNT, CDR2 YENEEA. The DNA for the CDR3 is TGTGCCAGCAGCCCAGACGGGGGGGCCTTAGAGACCCAGTACTTC. This gives the protein CASSPDGGALETQYF.

This clonotype has a handful of counts. The junction and the germline gene differ at one end; a read error may be behind it. This chain connects TRBV6-4 to TRBJ2-2; 11 bases fit TRBD2. The germline V gene has CDR1 MRHNA and CDR2 SNTAGT. This CDR3 is built from 16 residues. The CDR3 sequence: CASSYSLAGETGELFF. DNA for the CDR3: TGTGCCAGCAGTTACTCACTAGCGGGGGAAACCGGGGAGCTGTTTTTT.

The chain links TRBV5-1 to TRBJ2-3, with 8 nucleotides matching TRBD2. The length of the CDR3 is 15 residues. Trimming cost V 2 bases and J 4 bases; bases outside gene matches: 6. The germline V gene has CDR1 SGHRS and CDR2 YFSETQ. CDR3 DNA sequence: TGCGCCAGCAGCTTAACCTCGCGGGAGGCAGATACGCAGTATTTT. Protein sequence: CASSLTSREADTQYF.